This TCR beta chain originates from a study of regulatory T cells in long-lasting Graves disease. In building TCR beta libraries, iRepertoire HTBI primers were used together with Arm-PCR of CDR3 regions. From the multiplex PCR reads, TCRdb called clonotypes with MiXCR, one entry per CDR3 protein. In the table there are approximately 350,000 distinct CDR3 sequences, 12% of which are singletons. The study, taken as a whole, reports: The TCR repertoire of persistent Graves' patients was less diverse than that of newly diagnosed ones. Persistent disease exhibited a predilection for TRBV28, TRBJ1-2 and TRBJ2-5.

This clonotype was observed a handful of times. What it binds is unknown. The CDR3 is made up of 17 amino acids. V shed 4 bases and J shed 5 bases, with 21 bases lying between them. As to time point: newly diagnosed GD, antithyroid drugs for less than 3 months. Construction of the TCR library relied on RNA isolated from PBMCs. These same data were also listed under a study on T cells in Graves' hyperthyroidism and ophthalmopathy.

The sample consisted of peripheral blood mononuclear cells (PBMCs), taken at new diagnosis, from a patient treated with antithyroid drugs. The chain links TRBV12-3 or TRBV12-4 to TRBJ1-5; no clear D. The source is a woman aged 18 to 35 with Graves disease. The DNA for the CDR3 is TGTGCCAGCAGTTATCGGGTGGACTGGGCTTTAGATCAGCCCCAGCATTTT. It translates to CASSYRVDWALDQPQHF.